This TCR beta chain comes out of a study of blood T cells in healthy people across ages. With a J-beta primer mix and a sample-barcoded 5' primer, a second PCR ran roughly 6 to 12 cycles. Each CDR3 protein gets one entry after TCRdb re-called the 5' RACE reads with MiXCR. The repertoire holds about 940,000 distinct CDR3 sequences, with 45% to 50% as singletons. CDR3 length equals 15 residues. Germline CDR1 is MNHNY and CDR2 is SVGAGI (reference sequence). V lost 2 bases and J lost 3; bases outside the gene matches: 3. The chain links TRBV6-6 to TRBJ2-7, with TRBD1 matching over 11 bases. The receptor comes from a man aged 25-45 years in good health. Sample: blood. The CDR3 reads CASSYDGTGGYEQYF. In nucleotides, the CDR3 is TGTGCCAGCAGTTACGACGGGACAGGGGGCTACGAGCAGTACTTC.